The next 14 T cell receptor beta chains were all read from a single sample in a study of T cell responses to AZD1222 COVID-19 vaccine. Here immunoSEQ multiplex PCR was the method, and the copy in TCRdb shows in-frame clones only, minus some. This repertoire shows about 90,000 clones, more than 75% found once; its top ten account for 9.5% to 13%. This specimen was peripheral blood, taken 28 days after the second AZD1222 dose. Receptors were obtained from an adult who received the AZD1222 COVID-19 vaccine.

The chain has TRBV6-2 or TRBV6-3 and TRBJ2-7; D may be TRBD1 (6 bases). Per germline, CDR1 MNHEY and CDR2 SVGEGT. CDR3 length equals 14 residues. V was cut by 3 bases and J by 2 bases, with 11 bases left in between. Written as DNA, the CDR3 is TGTGCCAGCAGTTATGGGGACATTACCTACGAGCAGTACTTC. It yields the protein CASSYGDITYEQYF.

This clone was observed a few times. V usage is TRBV27 and J usage is TRBJ2-1; the D is unclear. In germline, CDR1 is MNHEY, CDR2 SMNVEV (reference sequence). The CDR3 is made up of 14 amino acids. V lost 3 bases to trimming and J lost 7 bases, with 13 bases between them. The CDR3, as DNA: TGTGCCAGCAGTTTCTCGGTAGTCCCAAATGAGCAGTTCTTC. Encoded protein: CASSFSVVPNEQFF.

The chain carries TRBV4-3 and TRBJ1-4; D uncertain. V dropped 0 bases and J dropped 0 bases, with 11 bases sitting between them. Looked up from germline, CDR1 is LGHNA and CDR2 is YSLEER. This CDR3 contains 17 residues. The CDR3 loop reads CASSQDSQIATNEKLFF. As DNA, the CDR3 is TGCGCCAGCAGCCAAGATAGCCAGATAGCAACTAATGAAAAACTGTTTTTT.

This chain links TRBV20-1 with TRBJ2-2; no firm D call. Trimming removed 3 bases from V and 4 bases from J, with 3 bases in between. This CDR3 has 11 residues. CDR1 is DFQATT, CDR2 SNEGSKA, per germline (reference sequence). CDR3 sequence (DNA): TGCAGTGCTAGGATCACCGGGGAGCTGTTTTTT. It translates to CSARITGELFF.

The chain combines TRBV5-1 with TRBJ2-2, with D unclear. CDR3 length: 13 residues. V lost 0 bases, J lost 3 bases, and 3 bases lay in between. The germline gives CDR1 SGHRS, CDR2 YFSETQ. CDR3 in DNA: TGCGCCAGCAGCTTGGGGGACACCGGGGAGCTGTTTTTT. It translates to CASSLGDTGELFF.

This chain links TRBV6-5 with TRBJ1-3, with TRBD1 identical over 7 bases. This CDR3 has 14 residues. V was pared by 6 bases and J by 2 bases, with 4 bases of the junction left unmatched. CDR1 MNHEY and CDR2 SVGAGI come from the germline V gene. The CDR3 loop is CASRTGSTGNTIYF. DNA for the CDR3: TGTGCCAGCAGGACAGGGTCCACTGGAAACACCATATATTTT.

The rearrangement joins TRBV2 to TRBJ2-1; TRBD1 matches 8 bases. The CDR3 sequence is 14 residues long. The germline gives CDR1 SNHLY, CDR2 FYNNEI. The V and J ends lost 6 bases and 4 bases, in that order; junction bases with no gene match: 5. In nucleotides, the CDR3 is TGTGCCAGCAGCCTGGGACAGGTTTACAATGAGCAGTTCTTC. Translation gives CASSLGQVYNEQFF.

This clone was observed once. The rearrangement links TRBV6-5 to TRBJ1-1; D remains ambiguous. The germline gives CDR1 MNHEY, CDR2 SVGAGI. This CDR3 has 12 residues. The ends were cut back, 5 bases at V and 2 bases at J, with 6 bases in the middle. The CDR3 is CASSPRNTEAFF. DNA for the CDR3: TGTGCCAGCAGTCCCCGAAACACTGAAGCTTTCTTT.

V is TRBV7-9 and J is TRBJ2-2, with D tentatively TRBD2 (6 bases). The CDR3 loop spans 16 amino acids. The V gene lost 4 bases and the J gene lost 2 bases, with 14 bases spanning the gap. CDR1 SEHNR and CDR2 FQNEAQ come from the germline V gene (reference sequence). In DNA form, the CDR3 reads TGTGCCAGCAGCTACCTCAGGAGGGGAAACACCGGGGAGCTGTTTTTT. Encoded protein: CASSYLRRGNTGELFF.

This clone was seen only a few times. The chain carries TRBV3-1 (or the pseudogene TRBV3-2) and TRBJ2-1; 8 positions agree with TRBD2. CDR3 size: 21 residues. Germline CDR1 is LGHDT and CDR2 is YNNKEL (reference sequence). With V trimmed by 0 bases and J by 10 bases, 26 bases remained unmatched. The CDR3 DNA follows: TGTGCCAGCAGCCAAGAGGCAGCGGGAGTCCCTGGGGTCGTCCGACGGGGGGAGCAGTTCTTC. It translates to CASSQEAAGVPGVVRRGEQFF.

The rearrangement joins TRBV7-3 to TRBJ2-2; D remains unclear. This CDR3 is built from 13 residues. In germline, CDR1 is SGHTA, CDR2 FQGTGA. V was cut by 5 bases and J by 6 bases, with 10 bases left in between. The chain's CDR3 is CASSPTEPGELFF. The CDR3 region has the DNA TGTGCCAGCAGCCCCACGGAGCCCGGGGAGCTGTTTTTT. Full variable domain (missing parts from reference TRBV7-3 and TRBJ2-2): GAGVSQTPSNKVTEKGKYVELRCDPISGHTALYWYRQSLGQGPEFLIYFQGTGAADDSGLPNDRFFAVRPEGSVSTLKIQRTERGDSAVYLCASSPTEPGELFFGEGSRLTVL.

Comment on this clone: This sample includes further DNA sequences coding for the same CDR3. The V call is TRBV3-1 (or the pseudogene TRBV3-2), the J call TRBJ2-2, with 9 bases identical to TRBD2. The J segment lost 3 bases and the V segment lost 7 bases, leaving 12 bases of the junction unmatched. The germline gives CDR1 LGHDT, CDR2 YNNKEL (reference sequence). The length of the CDR3 is 17 residues. This CDR3 reads CASNSFLAGGDTGELFF. Written as DNA, the CDR3 is TGTGCCAGCAACTCCTTCCTCGCGGGGGGGGACACCGGGGAGCTGTTTTTT.

The V call is TRBV7-9, the J call TRBJ1-4; D call uncertain. Trimming cost V 0 bases and J 0 bases, with 11 bases left between them. The CDR3 has 17 residues. Germline V gives CDR1 SEHNR, CDR2 FQNEAQ (reference sequence). CDR3 nucleotides: TGTGCCAGCAGCTTAGCGTTGGGCACTTCAACTAATGAAAAACTGTTTTTT. Protein sequence: CASSLALGTSTNEKLFF.

The rearrangement uses TRBV28 and TRBJ1-4; D remains ambiguous. The CDR3 covers 12 residues. In germline, CDR1 is MDHEN, CDR2 SYDVKM. Trimming shortened V by 6 bases and J by 4 bases, and 6 bases separated the two germline ends. CDR3 sequence reads: CASSLINEKLFF. CDR3 DNA: TGTGCCAGCAGCCTGATTAATGAAAAACTGTTTTTT.